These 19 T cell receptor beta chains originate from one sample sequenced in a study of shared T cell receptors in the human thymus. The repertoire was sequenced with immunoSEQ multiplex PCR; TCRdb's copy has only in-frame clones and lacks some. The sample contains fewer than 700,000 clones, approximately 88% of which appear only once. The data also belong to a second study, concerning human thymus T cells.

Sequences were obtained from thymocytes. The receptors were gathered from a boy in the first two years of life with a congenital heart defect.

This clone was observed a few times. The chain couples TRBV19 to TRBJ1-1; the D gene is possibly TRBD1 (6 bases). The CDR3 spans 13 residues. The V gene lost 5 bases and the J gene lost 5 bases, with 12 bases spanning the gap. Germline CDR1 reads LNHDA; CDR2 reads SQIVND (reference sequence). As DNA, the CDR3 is TGTGCCAGTAGTCTTGGAAGGGGGACTGAAGCTTTCTTT. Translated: CASSLGRGTEAFF.

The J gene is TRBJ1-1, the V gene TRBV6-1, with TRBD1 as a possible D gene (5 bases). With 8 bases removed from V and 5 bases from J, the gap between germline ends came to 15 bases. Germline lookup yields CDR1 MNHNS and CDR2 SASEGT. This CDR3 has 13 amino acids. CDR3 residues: CASGGTGTTEAFF. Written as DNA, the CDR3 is TGTGCCAGCGGCGGGACGGGGACGACTGAAGCTTTCTTT.

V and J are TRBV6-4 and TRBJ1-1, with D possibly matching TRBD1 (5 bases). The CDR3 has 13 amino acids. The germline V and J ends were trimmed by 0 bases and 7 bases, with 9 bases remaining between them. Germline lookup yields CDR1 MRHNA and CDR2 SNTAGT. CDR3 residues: CASSDSAGGEAFF. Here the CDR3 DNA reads TGTGCCAGCAGTGACTCGGCGGGGGGTGAAGCTTTCTTT.

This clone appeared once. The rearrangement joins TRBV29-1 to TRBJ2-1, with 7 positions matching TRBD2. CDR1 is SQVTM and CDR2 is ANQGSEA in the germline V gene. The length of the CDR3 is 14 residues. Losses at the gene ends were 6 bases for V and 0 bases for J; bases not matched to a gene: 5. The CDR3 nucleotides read TGCAGCGTCGTGGGGGGGGGCTCCTACAATGAGCAGTTCTTC. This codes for CSVVGGGSYNEQFF.

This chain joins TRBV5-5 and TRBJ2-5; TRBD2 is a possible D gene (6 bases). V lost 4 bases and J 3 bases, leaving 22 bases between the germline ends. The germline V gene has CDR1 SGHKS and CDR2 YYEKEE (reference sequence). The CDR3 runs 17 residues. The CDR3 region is CASSPAGPTMPKETQYF. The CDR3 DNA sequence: TGTGCCAGCAGCCCGGCGGGACCCACGATGCCAAAAGAGACCCAGTACTTC.

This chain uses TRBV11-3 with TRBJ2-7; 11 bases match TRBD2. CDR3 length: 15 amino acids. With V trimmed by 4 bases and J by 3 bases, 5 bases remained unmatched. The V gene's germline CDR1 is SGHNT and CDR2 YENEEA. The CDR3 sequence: CASSWGLAEFYEQYF. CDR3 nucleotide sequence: TGTGCCAGCAGCTGGGGACTAGCGGAATTCTACGAGCAGTACTTC.

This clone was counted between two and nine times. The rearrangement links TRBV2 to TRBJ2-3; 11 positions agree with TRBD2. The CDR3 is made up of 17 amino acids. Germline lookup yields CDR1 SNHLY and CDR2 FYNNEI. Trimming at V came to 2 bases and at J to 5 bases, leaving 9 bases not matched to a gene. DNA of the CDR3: TGTGCCAGCAGTGAACTACGAATTGGGACTAGCGGAGATACGCAGTATTTT. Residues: CASSELRIGTSGDTQYF.

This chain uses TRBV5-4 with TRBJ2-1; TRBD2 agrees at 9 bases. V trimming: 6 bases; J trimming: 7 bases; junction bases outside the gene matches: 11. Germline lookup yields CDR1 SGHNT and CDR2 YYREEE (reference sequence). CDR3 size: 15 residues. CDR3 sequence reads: CASNPGLAGWNEQFF. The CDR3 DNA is TGTGCCAGCAACCCCGGCCTAGCGGGATGGAATGAGCAGTTCTTC.

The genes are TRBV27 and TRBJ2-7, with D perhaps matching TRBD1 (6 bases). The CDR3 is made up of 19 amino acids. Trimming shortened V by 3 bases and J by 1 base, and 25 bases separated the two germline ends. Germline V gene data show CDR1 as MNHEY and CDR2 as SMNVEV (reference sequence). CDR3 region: CASSLAPISSGRGSYEQYF. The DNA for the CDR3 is TGTGCCAGCAGTTTGGCCCCGATTAGCAGTGGAAGGGGGTCCTACGAGCAGTACTTC.

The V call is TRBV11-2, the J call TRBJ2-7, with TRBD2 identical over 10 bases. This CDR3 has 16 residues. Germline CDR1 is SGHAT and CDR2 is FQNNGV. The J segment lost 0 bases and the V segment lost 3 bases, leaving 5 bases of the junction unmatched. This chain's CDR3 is CASSFRTSGSSYEQYF. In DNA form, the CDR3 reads TGTGCCAGCAGCTTCAGGACTAGCGGAAGCTCCTACGAGCAGTACTTC.

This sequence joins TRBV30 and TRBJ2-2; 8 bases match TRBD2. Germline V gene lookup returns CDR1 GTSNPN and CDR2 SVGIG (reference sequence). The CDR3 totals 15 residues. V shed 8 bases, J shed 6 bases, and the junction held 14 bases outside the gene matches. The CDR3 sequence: CAGLKRTSSPGELFF. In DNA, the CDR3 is TGTGCCGGGCTAAAACGGACTAGCAGCCCCGGGGAGCTGTTTTTT.

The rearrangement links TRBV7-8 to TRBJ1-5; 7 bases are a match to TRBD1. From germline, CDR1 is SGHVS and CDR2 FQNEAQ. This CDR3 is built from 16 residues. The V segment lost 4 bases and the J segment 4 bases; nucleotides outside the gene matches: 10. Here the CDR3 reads CASSYHPTGTNQPQHF. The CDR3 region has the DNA TGTGCCAGCAGCTATCATCCGACAGGGACTAATCAGCCCCAGCATTTT.

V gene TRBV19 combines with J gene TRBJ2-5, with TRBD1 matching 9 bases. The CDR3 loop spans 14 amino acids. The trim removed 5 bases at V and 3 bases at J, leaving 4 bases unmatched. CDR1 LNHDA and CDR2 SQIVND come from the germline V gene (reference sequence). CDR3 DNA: TGTGCCAGTAGTGCCGACAGGGGGGAAGAGACCCAGTACTTC. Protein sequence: CASSADRGEETQYF.

The CDR3 coding sequence is TGCGCCAGCAGTGATGCGGAGGGTCCCTTGGGGTACGAGCAGTACTTC. Protein sequence: CASSDAEGPLGYEQYF. The V gene is TRBV10-2, the J gene TRBJ2-7; the D gene is possibly TRBD2 (6 bases). The CDR3 is 16 residues long. Germline-derived CDR1 and CDR2 are WSHSY and SAAADI. The V and J ends lost 3 bases and 4 bases respectively, with 19 bases between them.

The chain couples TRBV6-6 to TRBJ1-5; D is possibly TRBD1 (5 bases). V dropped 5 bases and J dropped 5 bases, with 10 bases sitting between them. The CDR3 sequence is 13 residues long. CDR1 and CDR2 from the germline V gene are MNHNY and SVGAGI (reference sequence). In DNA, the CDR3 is TGTGCCAGCAGTCCCCGCAGGGATCAGCCCCAGCATTTT. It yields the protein CASSPRRDQPQHF.

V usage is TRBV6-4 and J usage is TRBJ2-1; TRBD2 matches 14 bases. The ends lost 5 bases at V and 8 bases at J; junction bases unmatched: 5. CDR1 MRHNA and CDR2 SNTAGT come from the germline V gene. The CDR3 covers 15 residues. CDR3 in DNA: TGTGCCAGCAGTCCCACGGGACTAGCGGGAGATGAGCAGTTCTTC. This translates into CASSPTGLAGDEQFF.

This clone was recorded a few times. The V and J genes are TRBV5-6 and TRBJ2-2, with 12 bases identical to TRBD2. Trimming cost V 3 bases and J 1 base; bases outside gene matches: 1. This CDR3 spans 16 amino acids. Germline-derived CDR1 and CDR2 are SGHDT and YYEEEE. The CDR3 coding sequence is TGTGCCAGCAGCTCGGGACTAGCGGGGAACACCGGGGAGCTGTTTTTT. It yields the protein CASSSGLAGNTGELFF.

In DNA, the CDR3 is TGTGCCACCAGCAGGGGGACAGATTTCAACTATGGCTACACCTTC. Translated, it gives CATSRGTDFNYGYTF. The chain uses TRBV15 and TRBJ1-2; 7 nucleotides agree with TRBD1. Germline V gene data show CDR1 as LNHNV and CDR2 as YYDKDF (reference sequence). This CDR3 spans 15 amino acids. The trim removed 3 bases at V and 2 bases at J, leaving 6 bases unmatched.

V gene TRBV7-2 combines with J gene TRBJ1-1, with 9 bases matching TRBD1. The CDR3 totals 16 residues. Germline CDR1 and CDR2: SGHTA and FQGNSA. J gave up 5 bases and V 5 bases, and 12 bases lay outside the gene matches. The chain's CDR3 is CASSARDRDVRTEAFF. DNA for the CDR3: TGTGCCAGCAGCGCCCGGGACAGGGATGTTAGGACTGAAGCTTTCTTT.